Below, 26 T cell receptor beta chains from the same sample are listed, as sequenced in a study of OX40 agonist ivuxolimab in advanced cancers. Here immunoSEQ multiplex PCR was the method, and the copy in TCRdb shows in-frame clones only, minus some. Of about 84,000 clones in the sample, roughly nine tenths were seen once. Sequences were derived from CD4+ or CD8+ T cells sorted from blood, sampled in a trial of the OX40 agonist ivuxolimab. These TCRs come from an adult with an advanced solid tumor such as melanoma, head and neck, liver or kidney cancer.

The V and J genes are TRBV18 and TRBJ1-5; D is possibly TRBD1 (5 bases). The CDR3 is 14 amino acids. The V gene lost 6 bases and the J gene lost 5 bases, with 14 bases spanning the gap. Germline-derived CDR1 and CDR2 are KGHSH and LQKENI. The CDR3 region has the DNA TGTGCCAGCTCCCAAGCGGGGGGGGATCAGCCCCAGCATTTT. It yields the protein CASSQAGGDQPQHF.

The rearrangement uses TRBV6-6 and TRBJ1-1; D might be TRBD1 (6 bases). The germline CDR1 and CDR2 sequences are MNHNY and SVGAGI (reference sequence). The V end was cut by 5 bases, the J end by 8 bases, with 18 bases between. This CDR3 has 14 residues. The DNA for the CDR3 is TGTGCCAGCAGTAAACCGGACAGCGTTCTCGAAGCTTTCTTT. Translation: CASSKPDSVLEAFF.

The chain carries TRBV7-9 and TRBJ1-2, with 8 bases aligning to TRBD1. Germline lookup yields CDR1 SEHNR and CDR2 FQNEAQ (reference sequence). The junction had 7 bases not matched to a gene; V was cut back by 1 base and J by 6 bases. The CDR3 spans 15 residues. CDR3 residues: CASSLGQGIGDGYTF. DNA of the CDR3: TGTGCCAGCAGCTTAGGACAGGGGATAGGGGATGGCTACACCTTC.

This sequence joins TRBV18 and TRBJ2-2; the D gene is possibly TRBD1 (5 bases). CDR3 length: 16 amino acids. Per germline, CDR1 KGHSH and CDR2 LQKENI. Trimming stripped 8 bases from V and 2 bases from J, with 18 bases between. DNA of the CDR3: TGTGCCAGCCCGCGGCCCCAGGGCCCTAACACCGGGGAGCTGTTTTTT. It encodes CASPRPQGPNTGELFF.

The rearrangement links TRBV28 to TRBJ2-7; 8 positions agree with TRBD1. The CDR3 runs 13 residues. Germline trimming cut 5 bases from V and 8 bases from J; bases unmatched to any gene: 8. Germline V gene sequence: CDR1 MDHEN, CDR2 SYDVKM. CDR3 amino acids: CASSRRTGSQQYF. CDR3 bases: TGTGCCAGCAGTCGCAGGACAGGGTCCCAGCAGTACTTC. Combining the CDR3 with reference TRBV28 and TRBJ2-7 gives the whole variable domain DVKVTQSSRYLVKRTGEKVFLECVQDMDHENMFWYRQDPGLGLRLIYFSYDVKMKEKGDIPEGYSVSREKKERFSLILESASTNQTSMYLCASSRRTGSQQYFGPGTRLTVT.

The J gene is TRBJ2-3, the V gene TRBV18; 8 nucleotides line up with TRBD2. Trimming took 3 bases from V and 0 from J; bases not matched to a gene: 5. This CDR3 comprises 16 residues. The germline V gene has CDR1 KGHSH and CDR2 LQKENI. This chain's CDR3 is CASSPVGGRSTDTQYF. The CDR3 DNA reads as TGTGCCAGCTCACCCGTCGGCGGGAGGAGCACAGATACGCAGTATTTT.

The chain links TRBV19 to TRBJ1-5; 8 nucleotides align to TRBD1. The CDR3 sequence is 15 residues long. V shed 2 bases and J 7 bases; nucleotides not matched to a gene: 7. Germline-derived CDR1 and CDR2 are LNHDA and SQIVND (reference sequence). CDR3 residues: CASSIHRGSGQPQHF. CDR3 sequence (DNA): TGTGCCAGTAGTATACACAGGGGGTCGGGACAGCCCCAGCATTTT.

The rearrangement joins TRBV5-4 to TRBJ1-4; 7 bases map to TRBD1. J was trimmed by 3 bases and V by 4 bases; bases with no gene match: 3. CDR1 and CDR2 (germline): SGHNT, YYREEE (reference sequence). This CDR3 region has 14 residues. The CDR3 is CASSRQGSNEKLFF. The CDR3 DNA sequence: TGTGCCAGCAGCCGACAGGGTTCTAATGAAAAACTGTTTTTT.

The rearrangement joins TRBV7-2 to TRBJ2-2; 7 bases map to TRBD2. Germline CDR1 SGHTA, CDR2 FQGNSA. This CDR3 comprises 13 residues. The trim removed 6 bases at V and 11 bases at J, leaving 9 bases unmatched. In DNA form, the CDR3 reads TGTGCCAGCAGGCCGACTAGCTTTAGTGAGCTGTTTTTT. Translating it yields CASRPTSFSELFF. Based on the CDR3 plus reference TRBV7-2 and TRBJ2-2, the full variable domain is GAGVSQSPSNKVTEKGKDVELRCDPISGHTALYWYRQSLGQGLEFLIYFQGNSAPDKSGLPSDRFSAERTGGSVSTLTIQRTQQEDSAVYLCASRPTSFSELFFGEGSRLTVL.

This chain uses TRBV29-1 with TRBJ1-1; 7 bases match TRBD1. In germline, CDR1 is SQVTM, CDR2 ANQGSEA. V gave up 4 bases and J gave up 2 bases; unmatched junction bases: 4. The CDR3 loop spans 13 amino acids. CDR3 nucleotide sequence: TGCAGCGTTGGGGGACAGCGAAACACTGAAGCTTTCTTT. As protein: CSVGGQRNTEAFF.

The V gene is TRBV19, the J gene TRBJ2-5, with D perhaps TRBD1 (6 bases). CDR3 size: 12 residues. Trimming removed 3 bases from V and 5 bases from J, with 7 bases in between. Per germline, CDR1 LNHDA and CDR2 SQIVND (reference sequence). CDR3: CASSMRGETQYF. In DNA, the CDR3 is TGTGCCAGTAGTATGAGGGGGGAGACCCAGTACTTC.

The CDR3 DNA is TGTGCCAGCAGCTCCTCGAGGAGGGGCACTGAAGCTTTCTTT. Amino acid sequence: CASSSSRRGTEAFF. This chain links TRBV11-2 with TRBJ1-1; weak D call: TRBD1 (5 bases). This CDR3 comprises 14 residues. Germline V lookup: CDR1 SGHAT, CDR2 FQNNGV. V was cut by 4 bases and J by 4 bases, with 13 bases left in between.

V and J are TRBV11-2 and TRBJ1-2; D might be TRBD1 (6 bases). Trimming removed 5 bases at V and 4 bases at J, with 14 bases between. CDR1 and CDR2 (germline): SGHAT, FQNNGV. The length of the CDR3 is 14 residues. The CDR3 sequence: CASSPISGAYGYTF. CDR3 in DNA: TGTGCCAGCAGCCCAATATCAGGGGCCTATGGCTACACCTTC.

The chain couples TRBV7-9 to TRBJ1-3; 7 bases agree with TRBD1. V lost 7 bases to trimming and J lost 2 bases; unmatched junction nucleotides: 11. This CDR3 spans 16 amino acids. Per germline, CDR1 SEHNR and CDR2 FQNEAQ (reference sequence). CDR3: CASNEDRGTAGNTIYF. The DNA of the CDR3 is TGTGCCAGCAACGAGGATCGTGGGACAGCTGGAAACACCATATATTTT. Based on the CDR3 plus reference TRBV7-9 and TRBJ1-3, the full variable domain is DTGVSQNPRHKITKRGQNVTFRCDPISEHNRLYWYRQTLGQGPEFLTYFQNEAQLEKSRLLSDRFSAERPKGSFSTLEIQRTEQGDSAMYLCASNEDRGTAGNTIYFGEGSWLTVV.

This clone has a single count. The gene calls are TRBV4-1 and TRBJ2-3; 14 positions agree with TRBD2. This CDR3 has 18 residues. Looked up from germline, CDR1 is MGHRA and CDR2 is YSYEKL. The junction had 5 bases not matched to a gene; V was cut back by 3 bases and J by 0 bases. CDR3 in DNA: TGCGCCAGCAGCCAGGCTAGACTAGCGGGGGGGAGCACAGATACGCAGTATTTT. Amino acid sequence: CASSQARLAGGSTDTQYF.

The chain recombines TRBV5-1 with TRBJ1-1, with TRBD1 as a possible D gene (5 bases). Germline V gene data show CDR1 as SGHRS and CDR2 as YFSETQ. CDR3 length: 12 residues. V lost 4 bases to trimming and J lost 11 bases, with 15 bases between them. CDR3 amino acids: CASSHPGGEAFF. The CDR3 coding sequence is TGCGCCAGCAGCCACCCGGGGGGAGAGGCTTTCTTT.

This clone was seen a single time. The chain uses TRBV5-1 and TRBJ2-2, with 8 bases matching TRBD1. CDR3 size: 16 residues. Germline V gives CDR1 SGHRS, CDR2 YFSETQ. Trimming removed 4 bases from V and 1 base from J; junction bases left unmatched: 6. For the CDR3, the DNA is TGCGCCAGCAGCGGGGGCGGGACAGGGAACACCGGGGAGCTGTTTTTT. Encoded protein: CASSGGGTGNTGELFF.

The chain has TRBV5-6 and TRBJ2-7; maybe TRBD1 (5 bases). V was pared by 2 bases and J by 7 bases, with 10 bases between. The CDR3 sequence is 12 residues long. Germline CDR1 is SGHDT and CDR2 is YYEEEE. The CDR3 nucleotides are TGTGCCAGCAGCTTAGGGGCCACAGAGCAGTACTTC. Amino acid sequence: CASSLGATEQYF.

This rearrangement joins TRBV6-5 to TRBJ2-6; D call uncertain. The CDR3 loop spans 13 amino acids. Germline V CDR1 and CDR2: MNHEY, SVGAGI. The V end lost 7 bases, the J end lost 0 bases, and 4 bases lay between the germline ends. The CDR3 is CASIASGANVLTF. The CDR3 DNA reads TGTGCCAGCATCGCCTCTGGGGCCAACGTCCTGACTTTC.

The chain uses TRBV4-3 and TRBJ2-5; D may be TRBD1 or TRBD2 (5 bases each). This CDR3 has 16 amino acids. Trimming left V 3 bases short and J 7 bases short, with 21 bases between. Germline V gene lookup returns CDR1 LGHNA and CDR2 YSLEER. CDR3 amino acids: CASSQDSGTPVGTQYF. CDR3 in DNA: TGCGCCAGCAGCCAGGATTCCGGGACCCCTGTGGGGACCCAGTACTTC.

The rearrangement joins TRBV7-3 to TRBJ1-1; TRBD1 is a possible D gene (5 bases). Germline CDR1 SGHTA, CDR2 FQGTGA. The CDR3 is 13 residues long. Trimming pared 5 bases from V and 4 bases from J, leaving 11 bases between. The CDR3 sequence: CASSPQGITEAFF. CDR3 DNA sequence: TGTGCCAGCAGCCCCCAGGGCATCACTGAAGCTTTCTTT.

This sequence joins TRBV6-5 and TRBJ2-7; a weak D match, TRBD1 (5 bases). V lost 6 bases, J lost 2 bases, and 14 bases lay in between. Germline values: CDR1 MNHEY, CDR2 SVGAGI. The CDR3 has 14 residues. CDR3 residues: CASRKATGTYEQYV. The DNA of the CDR3 is TGTGCCAGCAGAAAAGCTACAGGAACCTACGAGCAGTACGTC.

The V gene is TRBV9, the J gene TRBJ2-7, with 8 bases identical to TRBD2. V lost 3 bases to trimming and J lost 3 bases; unmatched junction nucleotides: 5. The length of the CDR3 is 14 residues. Germline-derived CDR1 and CDR2 are SGDLS and YYNGEE. CDR3 in amino acids: CASSAGLAGYEQYF. The DNA for the CDR3 is TGTGCCAGCAGCGCCGGACTAGCAGGCTACGAGCAGTACTTC.

This rearrangement joins TRBV7-6 to TRBJ1-5, with no clear D. The CDR3 runs 16 residues. Trimming left V 0 bases short and J 7 bases short, with 16 bases between. CDR1 and CDR2 from the germline V gene are SGHVS and FNYEAQ. CDR3 amino acids: CASSLAIGGSGQPQHF. In DNA form, the CDR3 reads TGTGCCAGCAGCTTAGCGATCGGAGGGTCTGGACAGCCCCAGCATTTT.

The V call is TRBV2, the J call TRBJ2-2, with 8 positions matching TRBD1. CDR3 length: 15 amino acids. Germline CDR1 is SNHLY and CDR2 is FYNNEI. V was clipped by 8 bases and J by 4 bases; unmatched bases: 9. CDR3 amino acids: CASRWAGGGTGELFF. The DNA of the CDR3 is TGTGCCAGCCGGTGGGCAGGGGGCGGCACCGGGGAGCTGTTTTTT.

The chain carries TRBV28 and TRBJ1-4; D remains unclear. CDR3 size: 18 residues. V was pared by 6 bases and J by 5 bases, with 25 bases between. Germline CDR1 MDHEN, CDR2 SYDVKM. This chain's CDR3 is CASRISLMRARTNEKLFF. DNA of the CDR3: TGTGCCAGCAGAATCTCCCTTATGAGGGCCCGGACCAATGAAAAACTGTTTTTT.